Presented here are 9 T cell receptor beta chains from one specimen sequenced in a study of control samples from healthy donors and cancer patients (dated by TCRdb to about 2020). Library method: the immunoSEQ multiplex PCR assay. TCRdb took this table from immuneACCESS and kept in-frame rearrangements with V and J called. Such tables lack part of the clones; where checked against another copy, unresolved V genes explain under half of the gap, and the rest is unexplained. The sample table contains 150,000 or so clones; only one count was recorded for over 85% of them. 5% to 7% of the sample is held by the ten biggest clonotypes. Sequenced material: blood. The receptors originated from a man younger than 30 in good health.

This clone is a singleton in its sample. V gene TRBV6-2 or TRBV6-3 combines with J gene TRBJ1-5; no definite D call. The CDR3 consists of 15 residues. Trimming pared 3 bases from V and 9 bases from J, leaving 18 bases between. Germline lookup yields CDR1 MNHEY and CDR2 SVGEGT. The CDR3 sequence: CASSYSAGTSRPQHF. The CDR3 DNA reads TGTGCCAGCAGTTATTCGGCAGGCACCTCCCGGCCCCAGCATTTT.

The chain couples TRBV6-2 or TRBV6-3 to TRBJ2-5, with TRBD2 identical over 7 bases. The CDR3 spans 15 residues. With V trimmed by 5 bases and J by 5 bases, 11 bases remained unmatched. Germline CDR1 is MNHEY and CDR2 is SVGEGT. CDR3 sequence (DNA): TGTGCCAGCAGTCCAAGCGGGACGTCCTGGGAGACCCAGTACTTC. It is translated as CASSPSGTSWETQYF.

This clone appeared a single time. The V and J genes are TRBV20-1 and TRBJ1-3, with D possibly being TRBD1 (6 bases). Trimming took 3 bases from V and 4 from J, leaving 13 bases between them. This CDR3 contains 14 residues. Germline loops: CDR1 DFQATT, CDR2 SNEGSKA (reference sequence). CDR3 region: CSASPGQYGNTIYF. CDR3 DNA: TGCAGTGCTAGTCCCGGACAGTACGGAAACACCATATATTTT.

The gene calls are TRBV9 and TRBJ2-7; maybe TRBD2 (5 bases). Germline V lookup: CDR1 SGDLS, CDR2 YYNGEE. There are 15 residues in the CDR3. Between the trimmed V and J ends, which lost 0 bases and 0 bases, there was a span of 10 bases. The CDR3 bases are TGTGCCAGCAGCGTAGGAAGAACTAGCTCCTACGAGCAGTACTTC. Translation: CASSVGRTSSYEQYF.

The chain has TRBV15 and TRBJ1-6; weak D call: TRBD1 (5 bases). Per germline, CDR1 LNHNV and CDR2 YYDKDF (reference sequence). The CDR3 runs to 14 residues. With 0 bases removed from V and 7 bases from J, the gap between germline ends came to 7 bases. In DNA, the CDR3 is TGTGCCACCAGCAGAGAGACAGTCAATTCACCCCTCCACTTT. Amino acids: CATSRETVNSPLHF.

The chain uses TRBV9 and TRBJ2-1, with 8 bases that match TRBD2. There are 15 residues in the CDR3. J was trimmed by 7 bases and V by 1 base; bases with no gene match: 7. The germline V gene encodes CDR1 SGDLS and CDR2 YYNGEE. The CDR3 coding sequence is TGTGCCAGCAGCGTAAGCGGGAGCCTCGGGAATGAGCAGTTCTTC. Amino acids: CASSVSGSLGNEQFF.

The chain is built from TRBV19 and TRBJ2-7, with D uncertain. The CDR3 consists of 15 residues. The V end was cut by 1 base, the J end by 2 bases, with 12 bases between. In germline, CDR1 is LNHDA, CDR2 SQIVND (reference sequence). The CDR3 DNA is TGTGCCAGTAGTATAGGTGGGTCGGTAGCCTACGAGCAGTACTTC. Protein product: CASSIGGSVAYEQYF.

This clone was recorded once. The junction departs from the called germline gene at one end, perhaps through a read error. The chain carries TRBV29-1 and TRBJ1-5; tentative D call: TRBD1 (5 bases). The CDR3 runs to 16 residues. Germline V CDR1 and CDR2: SQVTM, ANQGSEA. The CDR3 reads CSAEPVWGDGNQPQHF. In DNA form, the CDR3 reads TGCAGCGCTGAACCCGTTTGGGGGGACGGCAATCAGCCCCAGCATTTT.

The chain carries TRBV6-1 and TRBJ1-2; 7 bases agree with TRBD1. Unmatched junction bases numbered 11, after V lost 0 bases and J lost 7 bases. The CDR3 is 16 residues long. Per germline, CDR1 MNHNS and CDR2 SASEGT. CDR3 sequence: CASSEAATDRVAGYTF. The CDR3 coding sequence is TGTGCCAGCAGTGAAGCGGCCACCGACAGGGTTGCTGGCTACACCTTC.